A selection of T cell receptor beta chains follows, all from one sample in a study of T cells expressing NK-cell markers. TCRdb reprocessed the 5' RACE reads, keeping one entry per CDR3 protein, no DNA. Here the sample table reports a few hundred thousand distinct CDR3 sequences. Sequenced material: blood T cells: a sorted CD56 or NKG2C T cell subset, CD4+ or CD8+ T cells, or bulk PBMC T cells (not recorded which). Source of these receptors: a man younger than 35 in good health. Both conserved end residues are part of each CDR3. Each record gives: J gene, V gene, CDR3 protein.

J gene: TRBJ2-5; V gene: TRBV2; CDR3 protein: CASIRGFEETQYF
J gene: TRBJ2-2; V gene: TRBV6-2/TRBV6-3; CDR3 protein: CASSQTPEGTGELFF
J gene: TRBJ2-3; V gene: TRBV29-1; CDR3 protein: CSVSDGDRTSGTDTQYF
J gene: TRBJ2-3; V gene: TRBV6-1; CDR3 protein: CASSREFRTDTQYF
J gene: TRBJ2-2; V gene: TRBV5-4; CDR3 protein: CASSSRDRVGELFF
J gene: TRBJ2-1; V gene: TRBV29-1; CDR3 protein: CSVARRGAYNEQFF
J gene: TRBJ2-2; V gene: TRBV7-6; CDR3 protein: CASSPEGGRRELFF
J gene: TRBJ1-5; V gene: TRBV7-2; CDR3 protein: CASSGGIGNQPQHF
J gene: TRBJ2-2; V gene: TRBV15; CDR3 protein: CATSRGQNTGELFF
J gene: TRBJ1-1; V gene: TRBV2; CDR3 protein: CASSEAVGQAEAFF
J gene: TRBJ2-7; V gene: TRBV20-1; CDR3 protein: CSASQPGTSYEQYF
J gene: TRBJ1-1; V gene: TRBV24-1; CDR3 protein: CATNPTGWENTEAFF
J gene: TRBJ1-5; V gene: TRBV5-5; CDR3 protein: CASSLWEGNQPQHF
J gene: TRBJ2-5; V gene: TRBV2; CDR3 protein: CASSGTREETQYF
J gene: TRBJ1-1; V gene: TRBV10-3; CDR3 protein: CAISESREAEAFF
J gene: TRBJ2-4; V gene: TRBV18; CDR3 protein: CASSLRLGKTKNIQYF
J gene: TRBJ1-4; V gene: TRBV20-1; CDR3 protein: CSARVLSEKLFF
J gene: TRBJ2-5; V gene: TRBV12-3/TRBV12-4; CDR3 protein: CASSLGVLRGRQQETQYF
J gene: TRBJ2-5; V gene: TRBV18; CDR3 protein: CASSPRLAGEEETQYF
J gene: TRBJ2-3; V gene: TRBV20-1; CDR3 protein: CSARDPRMPTDTQYF
J gene: TRBJ2-1; V gene: TRBV7-2; CDR3 protein: CASSSSGPRAGHGQFF
J gene: TRBJ2-5; V gene: TRBV29-1; CDR3 protein: CSVGGVLKQETQYF
J gene: TRBJ2-3; V gene: TRBV5-1; CDR3 protein: CASSLASSGGYTDTQYF
J gene: TRBJ2-1; V gene: TRBV2; CDR3 protein: CASSQTGTPGYNEQFF
J gene: TRBJ1-3; V gene: TRBV7-2; CDR3 protein: CASSLHGLSSGNTIYF
J gene: TRBJ1-2; V gene: TRBV18; CDR3 protein: CASSPPRDEGYGYTF
J gene: TRBJ2-5; V gene: TRBV5-1; CDR3 protein: CASSMGGDQETQYF
J gene: TRBJ2-2; V gene: TRBV4-2; CDR3 protein: CASSLRDRAGGELFF
J gene: TRBJ1-2; V gene: TRBV18; CDR3 protein: CASSPNTRTGGYTF
J gene: TRBJ1-5; V gene: TRBV20-1; CDR3 protein: CSGQGRLSNQPQHF
J gene: TRBJ2-1; V gene: TRBV5-1; CDR3 protein: CASSLEATTNEQFF
J gene: TRBJ1-6; V gene: TRBV12-3/TRBV12-4; CDR3 protein: CASMTGHSSYNSPLHF
J gene: TRBJ2-1; V gene: TRBV29-1; CDR3 protein: CSARTPGGPYNEQFF
J gene: TRBJ2-1; V gene: TRBV29-1; CDR3 protein: CSVDSGREQFF
J gene: TRBJ2-3; V gene: TRBV20-1; CDR3 protein: CSASSLQTTDTQYF
J gene: TRBJ1-1; V gene: TRBV14; CDR3 protein: CASSQGNTEAFF
J gene: TRBJ2-1; V gene: TRBV4-3; CDR3 protein: CASSQDTKDNEQFF
J gene: TRBJ2-5; V gene: TRBV6-1; CDR3 protein: CASSEALLAGGWGETQYF
J gene: TRBJ1-6; V gene: TRBV20-1; CDR3 protein: CSAVTGGSSYNSPLHF
J gene: TRBJ2-3; V gene: TRBV10-3; CDR3 protein: CATRTSGWNTDTQYF
J gene: TRBJ2-1; V gene: TRBV12-3/TRBV12-4; CDR3 protein: CASSAGNPYNEQFF
J gene: TRBJ2-7; V gene: TRBV7-2; CDR3 protein: CASSALPGRPGDEQYF
J gene: TRBJ2-1; V gene: TRBV5-4; CDR3 protein: CASSLEAWAGNEQFF
J gene: TRBJ2-3; V gene: TRBV9; CDR3 protein: CASSQRSPTDTQYF
J gene: TRBJ1-6; V gene: TRBV6-1; CDR3 protein: CASQERYRSPLHF
J gene: TRBJ1-1; V gene: TRBV6-1; CDR3 protein: CASKQTQTMNTEAFF